This T cell receptor beta chain originates from a study of T cell repertoires in ileal Crohn's disease (dated by TCRdb to about 2019). Background for the entire study: Median disease duration was roughly 8 years, and about 35% of patients were identified as active smokers at the time of surgery. Roughly half of the patients were given postoperative therapy, with more than 15 on anti-TNF agents and approximately ten on thiopurines. Every patient underwent surgery because of a complication, which was stricturing disease in roughly 61% and penetrating disease in roughly 40%. A total of roughly 150 mucosal samples from 60 or so patients were sequenced, collected from several sites on the surgical specimen as well as at postoperative endoscopy. A Rutgeerts score higher than i0 was the definition used for endoscopic postoperative recurrence. The study ran alongside a multicentre cohort designed to identify predictors of early endoscopic recurrence after ileocolonic resection. TCR repertoire analysis was done in a few dozen Crohn's disease patients from a prospective multicentre cohort. Here is what the overall study found, with its caveats: A significantly higher proportion of clonal expansions was observed in active smokers at surgery than in non-smokers (roughly 27% vs 19%, p=0.02). Mucosal CD4 and CD8 T cells were sorted and sequenced only in a subgroup of patients, the size of which was not stated. Higher percentages of high-frequency clones at the time of surgery were linked to endoscopic recurrence, and every patient with clonality above 26.8% (18/57) had recurrence. Compared with CD4 T cells, sorted CD8 T cells contained more high-frequency clones, which suggests that the mucosal expansions were mostly CD8.

For commercial TCRB immunosequencing, about 500 nanograms of biopsy DNA were submitted for each sample. Adaptive Biotechnology amplified CDR3 regions from genomic DNA with a two-step multiplex PCR that controlled for amplification bias. Primers covering every V and J gene segment were used in the first PCR, while barcodes and Illumina adapters were added in the second PCR. An Illumina instrument was used to sequence the CDR3 libraries. Regarding the original processing steps: The analysis drew on both the pipelines supplied by the vendor and custom analysis of the raw data in R/Bioconductor running R version 3.3.0. Clonality, which ranges from 0 to 1, was calculated as the inverse of the normalised Shannon entropy across all productive clones. High-frequency clones were defined as the repertoire share of the top 100 clones, retaining only clones passing a 95% confidence test. The Simpson index measured repertoire diversity, and the Morisita-Horn index measured overlap between samples. TCRdb took this table from immuneACCESS and kept in-frame rearrangements with V and J called. Such tables lack part of the clones; where checked against another copy, unresolved V genes explain under half of the gap, and the rest is unexplained. V and J calls and clone size come straight from that table; D and trimming were deduced from the DNA. The sample profile shows 5,400 or so clones; around four fifths of them were found once. The ten most abundant clones make up about 14% of the sample.

V drops 5 bases and J drops 5 bases, leaving 21 bases in between. The germline V gene supplies CDR1 MDHEN and CDR2 SYDVKM. The CDR3 numbers 16 residues from cysteine through phenylalanine. The DNA shown is the 48-base CDR3, in frame from base 1. Eligible patients were adults with ileal or ileocolonic Crohn's disease who had an indication for ileocolonic resection. Whole ileal mucosal biopsies were kept frozen at -80 degrees C prior to DNA extraction. Genomic DNA was isolated from frozen whole biopsies using a TRizol-based method, and the DNA was quantified with a NanoDrop 2000 spectrophotometer. Turning to this clone: This receptor's antigen is unknown. Base qualities are not provided; no much larger clone lies one nucleotide away.

The receptor chain draws on TRBV28 and TRBJ1-1, with a tentative D gene TRBD1 over 5 matching bases. The TCR comes from an adult with Crohn's disease. The sample consisted of ileal tissue. The CDR3 region has the sequence CASSRPRGRDGTEAFF. The nucleotide sequence is TGTGCCAGCAGTCGCCCTAGGGGACGGGACGGGACTGAAGCTTTCTTT.